This TCR beta chain was identified in a study of CD8 T cells in ankylosing spondylitis (TCRdb year 2017). Notes on the research overall: The study set out to find disease-linked TCR variants by profiling T cell receptor beta repertoires in ankylosing spondylitis patients and healthy donors. In total, the full study cohort was made up of some 110 healthy donors and approximately 27 ankylosing spondylitis patients. Peripheral blood samples were taken, and synovial fluid was additionally collected from ankylosing spondylitis patients. Overall study results and their limits: The disease-linked clones were reported as significantly enriched in matched synovial fluid samples from ankylosing spondylitis patients. Some of the motif variants had been reported before in the synovial fluid and blood of reactive arthritis patients, a finding that suggests common disease-initiation mechanisms. A CD8+ phenotype was shown by the disease-linked clones, which were found at relatively low frequencies in peripheral blood. Blood from ankylosing spondylitis patients appeared to be characterized by a TCR beta motif composed of under 10 highly homologous amino acid variants.

Concerning this clonotype itself: The antigen this receptor binds is unknown. Per-base quality was not reported, and no clone a single base away is much larger than it.

Sequenced on an Illumina HiSeq 2500. Quantitative 5'-RACE with molecular barcodes was used to prepare TCR beta libraries. On the study's bioinformatics: Disease-linked TCR variants were identified with a new computational method built on a probabilistic model of VDJ rearrangement. The public reads were quality trimmed at Q25 with fastp and then assembled into clones with MiXCR by TCRdb, keeping productive beta chains. Duplicate CDR3 protein sequences are folded into a single record with the most common DNA and genes. V and J calls and clone size were set by TCRdb, not the authors. Present in this sample are some 130,000 distinct CDR3 sequences, approximately 15% of which were seen just once. Approximately 3.1% of the sample is in the top ten clones. Reading from cysteine to phenylalanine, the CDR3 counts 14 amino acids. Of the read, only the CDR3 DNA is kept; its 42 bases are in frame from base 1. CDR1 and CDR2 were assigned from the germline V gene as MNHNS and SASEGT. Ends trimmed: V by 4 bases, J by 3 bases; bases unmatched to a gene: 2.

This clonotype was obtained from a female donor with ankylosing spondylitis or in good health (not recorded which). The sample was blood, either unsorted or a sorted T cell fraction (not recorded which). Recombination joined TRBV6-1 with TRBJ2-5; the junction holds 10 bases that match TRBD1. The CDR3 region has the sequence CASSGGTGEETQYF. The bases are TGTGCCAGCAGTGGAGGGACAGGGGAAGAGACCCAGTACTTC.